The text below deals with one T cell receptor (beta chain). The sample belongs to a study of CD8+ T cells in alopecia areata. Germline lookup yields CDR1 SNHLY and CDR2 FYNNEI. Trimming cost V 5 bases and J 0 bases, with 16 bases left between them. The CDR3 has 16 amino acids. Isolated RNA was reverse transcribed into cDNA used as the sequencing template. TCRdb keeps only in-frame clones here, not all; method: immunoSEQ multiplex PCR. The sample comprises 190,000 or so clones, about 60% of which are singletons, and 10% to 15% rests with the top ten. Treatment described: oral pan-JAK inhibitor, 5-10 mg twice daily.

The rearrangement uses TRBV2 and TRBJ1-2; the D is unclear. This specimen was CD8+ T cells sorted from blood, taken at week 24, from a patient treated with tofacitinib. The sequence derives from a human donor with alopecia areata. The CDR3 region has the DNA TGTGCCAGCAGTATTTTAACCGGCCCAACTAACTATGGCTACACCTTC. Protein sequence: CASSILTGPTNYGYTF.